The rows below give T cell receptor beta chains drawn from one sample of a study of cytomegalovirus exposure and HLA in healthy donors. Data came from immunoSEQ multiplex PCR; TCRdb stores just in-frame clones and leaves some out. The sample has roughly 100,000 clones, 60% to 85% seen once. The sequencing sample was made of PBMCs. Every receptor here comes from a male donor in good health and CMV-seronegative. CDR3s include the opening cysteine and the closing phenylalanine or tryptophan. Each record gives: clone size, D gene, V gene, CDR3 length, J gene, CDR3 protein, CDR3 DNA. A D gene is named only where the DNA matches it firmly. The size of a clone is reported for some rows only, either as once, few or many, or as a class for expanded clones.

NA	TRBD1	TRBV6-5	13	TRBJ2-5	CASSPGTGSEQYF	TGTGCCAGCAGTCCCGGGACAGGGTCGGAGCAGTACTTC
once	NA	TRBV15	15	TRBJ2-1	CATSTTAGKYNEQFF	TGTGCCACCAGCACTACGGCAGGAAAATACAATGAGCAGTTCTTC
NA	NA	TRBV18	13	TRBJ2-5	CASSYQGQETQYF	TGTGCCAGCTCATACCAGGGTCAAGAGACCCAGTACTTC
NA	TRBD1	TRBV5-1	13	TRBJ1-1	CASSLDRGTEAFF	TGCGCCAGCAGCTTAGACAGGGGCACTGAAGCTTTCTTT
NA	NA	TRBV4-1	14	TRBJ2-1	CASSQVLRPNEQFF	TGCGCCAGCAGCCAAGTTTTGCGGCCGAATGAGCAGTTCTTC
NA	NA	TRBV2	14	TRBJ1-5	CASSEARLSQPQHF	TGTGCCAGCAGTGAAGCGCGTTTGAGTCAGCCCCAGCATTTT
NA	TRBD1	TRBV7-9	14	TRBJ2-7	CASSSQGAGYEQYF	TGTGCCAGCAGCTCACAGGGGGCGGGTTACGAGCAGTACTTC
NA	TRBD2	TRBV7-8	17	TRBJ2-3	CASSFGTSGTMVDTQYF	TGTGCCAGCAGCTTCGGGACTAGCGGGACGATGGTAGATACGCAGTATTTT
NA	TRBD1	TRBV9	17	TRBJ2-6	CASSATGGLGGANVLTF	TGTGCCAGCAGCGCTACAGGGGGTCTAGGAGGGGCCAACGTCCTGACTTTC
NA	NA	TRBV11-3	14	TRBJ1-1	CASSLDAYSPEAFF	TGTGCCAGCAGCTTAGATGCGTACAGTCCTGAAGCTTTCTTT
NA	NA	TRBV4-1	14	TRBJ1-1	CASSPGIKNTEAFF	TGCGCCAGCAGCCCAGGGATTAAGAACACTGAAGCTTTCTTT
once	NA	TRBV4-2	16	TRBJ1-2	CASSQDRGSNSYGYTF	TGTGCCAGCAGCCAAGATAGGGGCAGTAATAGCTATGGCTACACCTTC
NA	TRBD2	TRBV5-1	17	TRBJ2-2	CASSLVGAGGDTGELFF	TGCGCCAGCAGCTTGGTAGGGGCGGGAGGAGACACCGGGGAGCTGTTTTTT
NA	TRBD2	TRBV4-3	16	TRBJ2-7	CASSQDAGGDFYEQYF	TGCGCCAGCAGCCAAGATGCGGGAGGGGACTTCTACGAGCAGTACTTC
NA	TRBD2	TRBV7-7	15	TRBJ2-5	CASSRTSGSQETQYF	TGTGCTAGCAGCCGGACTAGCGGCTCTCAAGAGACCCAGTACTTC
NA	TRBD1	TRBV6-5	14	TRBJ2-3	CASSNTGVSDTQYF	TGTGCCAGCAGCAATACAGGGGTATCAGATACGCAGTATTTT
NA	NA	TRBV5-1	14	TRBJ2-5	CASQTGPLQETQYF	TGCGCCAGCCAGACTGGTCCCCTCCAAGAGACCCAGTACTTC
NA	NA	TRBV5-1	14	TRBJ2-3	CASSLNRETDTQYF	TGCGCCAGCAGCTTGAACAGGGAAACAGATACGCAGTATTTT
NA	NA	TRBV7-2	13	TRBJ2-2	CASSQSWTGELFF	TGTGCCAGCAGCCAGTCGTGGACCGGGGAGCTGTTTTTT
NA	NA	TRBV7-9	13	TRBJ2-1	CASEGLPSTEQFF	TGTGCCAGCGAAGGACTCCCCTCGACTGAGCAGTTCTTC
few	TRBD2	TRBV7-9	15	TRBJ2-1	CASSFRTSGYNEQFF	TGTGCCAGCAGCTTTAGGACTAGCGGCTACAATGAGCAGTTCTTC
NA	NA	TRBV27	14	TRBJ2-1	CASSRAGAYNEQFF	TGTGCCTCCTCACGGGCAGGGGCCTACAATGAGCAGTTCTTC
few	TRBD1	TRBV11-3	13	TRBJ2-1	CASSTGVGNEQFF	TGTGCCAGCAGCACAGGGGTCGGAAATGAGCAGTTCTTC
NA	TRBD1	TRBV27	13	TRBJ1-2	CASSFGTGNGYTF	TGTGCCAGCAGTTTCGGGACAGGGAATGGCTACACCTTC
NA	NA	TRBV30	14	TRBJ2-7	CAYNGGTKSYEQYF	TGTGCCTACAACGGGGGGACAAAGTCCTACGAGCAGTACTTC
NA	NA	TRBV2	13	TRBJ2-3	CASTGLSTDTQYF	TGTGCCAGCACGGGACTCAGCACAGATACGCAGTATTTT
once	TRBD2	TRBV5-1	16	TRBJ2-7	CASNHRASGAVGEQYF	TGCGCCAGCAACCACAGGGCTAGCGGGGCCGTGGGGGAGCAGTACTTC